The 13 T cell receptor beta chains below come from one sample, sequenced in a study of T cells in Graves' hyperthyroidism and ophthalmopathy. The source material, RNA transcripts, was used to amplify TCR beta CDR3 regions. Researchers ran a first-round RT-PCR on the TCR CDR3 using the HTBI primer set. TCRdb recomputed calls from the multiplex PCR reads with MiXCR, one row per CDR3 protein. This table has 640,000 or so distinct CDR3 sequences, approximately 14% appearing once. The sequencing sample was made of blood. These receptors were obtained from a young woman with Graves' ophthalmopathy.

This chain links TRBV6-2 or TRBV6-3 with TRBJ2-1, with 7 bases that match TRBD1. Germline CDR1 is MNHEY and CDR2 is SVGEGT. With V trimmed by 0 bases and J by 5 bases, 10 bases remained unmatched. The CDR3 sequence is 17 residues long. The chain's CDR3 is CASSYSRVTGADNEQFF. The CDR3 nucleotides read TGTGCCAGCAGTTACTCGAGGGTCACAGGGGCCGACAATGAGCAGTTCTTC.

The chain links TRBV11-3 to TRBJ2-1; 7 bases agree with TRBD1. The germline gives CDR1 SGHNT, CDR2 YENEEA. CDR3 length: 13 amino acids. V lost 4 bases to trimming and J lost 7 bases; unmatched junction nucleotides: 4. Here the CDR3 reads CASSSDRFNEQFF. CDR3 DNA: TGTGCCAGCAGCTCGGACAGGTTTAATGAGCAGTTCTTC.

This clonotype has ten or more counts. CDR3 loop: CASSPRGSRGTYEQYF. CDR3 DNA: TGTGCCAGCAGTCCCCGGGGTAGCCGAGGGACCTACGAGCAGTACTTC. The chain couples TRBV6-1 to TRBJ2-7; D is perhaps TRBD2 (5 bases). Germline V gives CDR1 MNHNS, CDR2 SASEGT. The CDR3 length is 16 residues. Trimming cost V 5 bases and J 2 bases, with 19 bases left between them.

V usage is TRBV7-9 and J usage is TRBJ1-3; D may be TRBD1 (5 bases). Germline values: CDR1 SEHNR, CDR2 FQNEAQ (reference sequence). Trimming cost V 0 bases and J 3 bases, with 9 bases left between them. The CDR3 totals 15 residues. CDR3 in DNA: TGTGCCAGCAGCTTAGCGAGGGGTAATGGAAACACCATATATTTT. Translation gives CASSLARGNGNTIYF. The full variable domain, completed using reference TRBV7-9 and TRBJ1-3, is DTGVSQNPRHKITKRGQNVTFRCDPISEHNRLYWYRQTLGQGPEFLTYFQNEAQLEKSRLLSDRFSAERPKGSFSTLEIQRTEQGDSAMYLCASSLARGNGNTIYFGEGSWLTVV.

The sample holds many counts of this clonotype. In DNA, the CDR3 is TGTGCCAGCAGTCCCGGGGGGACAGCCAGGAATCAGCCCCAGCATTTT. Translation: CASSPGGTARNQPQHF. The rearrangement links TRBV28 to TRBJ1-5, with 7 bases aligning to TRBD1. The CDR3 contains 16 residues. After removal of 5 bases from V and 4 bases from J, the junction contained 11 bases not matched to a gene. Germline CDR1 is MDHEN and CDR2 is SYDVKM.

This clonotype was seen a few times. CDR3 in DNA: TGTGCCAGCAGCCCCCCCGTTGGATTAGCGGGACGGGGGGCCGGGGAGCTGTTTTTT. This encodes CASSPPVGLAGRGAGELFF. The J gene is TRBJ2-2, the V gene TRBV27; 8 bases map to TRBD2. The CDR3 length is 19 residues. Trimming cost V 6 bases and J 6 bases; bases outside gene matches: 21. CDR1 and CDR2 from the germline V gene are MNHEY and SMNVEV (reference sequence).

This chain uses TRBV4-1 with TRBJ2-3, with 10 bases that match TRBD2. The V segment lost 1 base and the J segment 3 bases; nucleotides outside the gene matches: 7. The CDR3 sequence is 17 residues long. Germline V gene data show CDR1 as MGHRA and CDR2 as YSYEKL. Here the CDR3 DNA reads TGCGCCAGCAGCCAAGCATATCCGGGACTAGCGACAGATACGCAGTATTTT. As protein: CASSQAYPGLATDTQYF.

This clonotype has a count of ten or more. CDR3 sequence reads: CASSLEAPGSSLEPGELFF. For the CDR3, the DNA is TGTGCCAGCAGTTTAGAAGCCCCAGGTTCTAGCCTCGAGCCCGGGGAGCTGTTTTTT. The chain uses TRBV28 and TRBJ2-2, with D perhaps TRBD2 (5 bases). Germline values: CDR1 MDHEN, CDR2 SYDVKM. Trimming stripped 2 bases from V and 6 bases from J, with 25 bases between. The CDR3 extends over 19 amino acids. Together with reference TRBV28 and TRBJ2-2, the CDR3 gives the full variable domain: DVKVTQSSRYLVKRTGEKVFLECVQDMDHENMFWYRQDPGLGLRLIYFSYDVKMKEKGDIPEGYSVSREKKERFSLILESASTNQTSMYLCASSLEAPGSSLEPGELFFGEGSRLTVL.

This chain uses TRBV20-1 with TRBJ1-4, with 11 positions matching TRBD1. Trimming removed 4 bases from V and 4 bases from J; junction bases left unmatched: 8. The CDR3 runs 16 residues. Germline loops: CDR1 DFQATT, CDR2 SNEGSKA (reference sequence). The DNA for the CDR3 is TGCAGTGCTACCCCGGGACAGGGGGGGAATAATGAAAAACTGTTTTTT. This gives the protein CSATPGQGGNNEKLFF.

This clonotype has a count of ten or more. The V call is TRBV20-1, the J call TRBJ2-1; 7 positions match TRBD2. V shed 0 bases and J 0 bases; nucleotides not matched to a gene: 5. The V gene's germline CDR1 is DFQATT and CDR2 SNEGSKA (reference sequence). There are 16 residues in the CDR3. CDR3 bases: TGCAGTGCTAGAGATCTCGGCGGGAGCTCCTACAATGAGCAGTTCTTC. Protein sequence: CSARDLGGSSYNEQFF.

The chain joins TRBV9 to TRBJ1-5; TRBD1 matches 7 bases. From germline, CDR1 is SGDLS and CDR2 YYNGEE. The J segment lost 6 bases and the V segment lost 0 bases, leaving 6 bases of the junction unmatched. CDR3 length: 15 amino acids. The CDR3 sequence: CASSVDGQERQPQHF. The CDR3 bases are TGTGCCAGCAGCGTAGACGGACAGGAGCGTCAGCCCCAGCATTTT.

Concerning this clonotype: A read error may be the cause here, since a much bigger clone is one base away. This CDR3 reads CASSQYWLEGTGIYNEQFF. Here the CDR3 DNA reads TGTGCCAGCAGCCAATATTGGCTGGAGGGGACAGGGATCTACAATGAGCAGTTCTTC. The chain links TRBV3-1 to TRBJ2-1; 9 bases align to TRBD1. Unmatched junction bases numbered 14, after V lost 2 bases and J lost 3 bases. The CDR3 covers 19 residues. CDR1 LGHDT and CDR2 YNNKEL come from the germline V gene (reference sequence).

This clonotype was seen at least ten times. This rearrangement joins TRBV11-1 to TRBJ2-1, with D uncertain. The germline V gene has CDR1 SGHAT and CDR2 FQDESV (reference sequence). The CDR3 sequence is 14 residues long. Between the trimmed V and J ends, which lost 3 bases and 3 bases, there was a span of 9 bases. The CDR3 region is CASSFGPIYNEQFF. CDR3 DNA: TGTGCCAGCAGCTTTGGTCCCATCTACAATGAGCAGTTCTTC. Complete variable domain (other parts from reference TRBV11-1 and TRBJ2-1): EAEVAQSPRYKITEKSQAVAFWCDPISGHATLYWYRQILGQGPELLVQFQDESVVDDSQLPKDRFSAERLKGVDSTLKIQPAELGDSAMYLCASSFGPIYNEQFFGPGTRLTVL.